This TCR beta chain was sequenced for a study of blood T cell repertoires in COVID-19. Overall study: Samples of COVID-19 (acute and convalescent) were obtained from the United States, Italy and Spain.

The authors' processing: Amplification with reference gene primers provided the estimates of nucleated cell counts. Only in-frame clones appear in the TCRdb table, and some are missing; sequencing was by immunoSEQ multiplex PCR. V and J calls plus clone size are reproduced from that table; the DNA served to infer D and trimming. The repertoire includes around 100,000 clones, about 88% of them detected once, and approximately 5% sits in the top ten. CDR1 and CDR2 (germline): SEHNR, FQNEAQ (reference sequence). The CDR3 is 17 amino acids. With V trimmed by 3 bases and J by 9 bases, 9 bases remained unmatched.

The J gene is TRBJ2-1, the V gene TRBV7-9; 15 bases match TRBD2. The material sequenced was peripheral blood. This receptor was obtained from a human donor in a cohort sampled during active COVID-19. CDR3 sequence (DNA): TGTGCCAGCAGCTTGCCGGGACTAGCGGGAGGTATGGGTGAGCAGTTCTTC. Its protein product is CASSLPGLAGGMGEQFF.